This entry features one TCR beta chain sequence. This sample stems from a study of blood T cell repertoires in COVID-19. Study in general: From T cells, B-cell-depleted T cells, or PBMCs came the material, which was cDNA or gDNA.

Generated by immunoSEQ multiplex PCR, the TCRdb table keeps only in-frame clones and is missing some. This table has 20,000 to 30,000 clones, about 91% appearing once. There are 13 residues in the CDR3. Germline V gives CDR1 SGHTA, CDR2 FQGNSA. V dropped 5 bases and J dropped 4 bases, with 11 bases sitting between them. The clonotype originates from a human donor in a cohort sampled during active COVID-19. The material sequenced was peripheral blood. V gene TRBV7-2 combines with J gene TRBJ1-2; D remains unclear. CDR3 residues: CASSRDGLYGYTF. In nucleotides, the CDR3 is TGTGCCAGCAGCCGCGACGGACTCTATGGCTACACCTTC. The entire variable domain, with the rest obtained from reference TRBV7-2 and TRBJ1-2, is as follows: GAGVSQSPSNKVTEKGKDVELRCDPISGHTALYWYRQSLGQGLEFLIYFQGNSAPDKSGLPSDRFSAERTGGSVSTLTIQRTQQEDSAVYLCASSRDGLYGYTFGSGTRLTVV.